This T cell receptor (beta chain) is drawn from a study of low-dose radiotherapy and immunotherapy resistance in tumors. Primers targeting TRAV and TRBV primed first-strand cDNA, covering alpha and beta chains. For amplifying TCRs, the PCR ran for around 20 cycles with Phusion, which was used together with a constant-region primer and the adapter on the V primers. A single record per CDR3 protein comes from TCRdb applying MiXCR to the reads. The sample shows about 97,000 distinct CDR3 sequences, 20% to 25% of them seen only once. The time point: after trial treatment. Treatment meaning: LDRT plus nivolumab, ipilimumab, low-dose cyclophosphamide and aspirin (RACIN trial). Germline V gene sequence: CDR1 MNHEY, CDR2 SVGEGT. The V end lost 7 bases, the J end lost 4 bases, and 11 bases lay between the germline ends. The CDR3 loop spans 13 amino acids. This clonotype was detected many times.

The source of this sequence is a male donor with prostate cancer. The J gene is TRBJ2-1, the V gene TRBV6-2 or TRBV6-3; TRBD2 is a possible D gene (6 bases). Sequencing was performed on PBMCs, taken after low-dose radiotherapy plus immunotherapy. The CDR3 here is CASILGGYNEQFF. The CDR3 DNA reads as TGTGCCAGCATTCTCGGGGGATACAATGAGCAGTTCTTC.